Sequencing of this TCR beta chain was carried out in a study of spatial heterogeneity in lung cancer. Across the study: Every unique TCR and UMI combination, on average, appeared more than ten times in raw reads.

The table lists this clonotype with a few counts. Specified time point: sample taken at primary tumor resection. Unsorted samples of tumor, nontumor lung or frozen PBMC had their whole RNA sequenced. Untreated early-stage non-small cell lung cancer patients, fewer than 85 in total, were the donors. TCRdb fed the 5' RACE reads into MiXCR, producing one record per CDR3 protein. The table shows 5,500 to 8,000 distinct CDR3 sequences, with less than 5.5% occurring only once. From germline, CDR1 is DFQATT and CDR2 SNEGSKA (reference sequence). Trimming stripped 3 bases from V and 7 bases from J, with 16 bases between. The CDR3 runs 14 residues.

The specimen was normal lung tissue next to the tumor, collected at surgery. The origin of this receptor is a female donor with early-stage non-small cell lung cancer. The chain recombines TRBV20-1 with TRBJ2-1; either TRBD1 or TRBD2 may supply D (6 bases each). Here the CDR3 reads CSASKGRGGNEQFF. The CDR3 nucleotides read TGCAGTGCTAGTAAGGGACGAGGGGGGAATGAGCAGTTCTTC.